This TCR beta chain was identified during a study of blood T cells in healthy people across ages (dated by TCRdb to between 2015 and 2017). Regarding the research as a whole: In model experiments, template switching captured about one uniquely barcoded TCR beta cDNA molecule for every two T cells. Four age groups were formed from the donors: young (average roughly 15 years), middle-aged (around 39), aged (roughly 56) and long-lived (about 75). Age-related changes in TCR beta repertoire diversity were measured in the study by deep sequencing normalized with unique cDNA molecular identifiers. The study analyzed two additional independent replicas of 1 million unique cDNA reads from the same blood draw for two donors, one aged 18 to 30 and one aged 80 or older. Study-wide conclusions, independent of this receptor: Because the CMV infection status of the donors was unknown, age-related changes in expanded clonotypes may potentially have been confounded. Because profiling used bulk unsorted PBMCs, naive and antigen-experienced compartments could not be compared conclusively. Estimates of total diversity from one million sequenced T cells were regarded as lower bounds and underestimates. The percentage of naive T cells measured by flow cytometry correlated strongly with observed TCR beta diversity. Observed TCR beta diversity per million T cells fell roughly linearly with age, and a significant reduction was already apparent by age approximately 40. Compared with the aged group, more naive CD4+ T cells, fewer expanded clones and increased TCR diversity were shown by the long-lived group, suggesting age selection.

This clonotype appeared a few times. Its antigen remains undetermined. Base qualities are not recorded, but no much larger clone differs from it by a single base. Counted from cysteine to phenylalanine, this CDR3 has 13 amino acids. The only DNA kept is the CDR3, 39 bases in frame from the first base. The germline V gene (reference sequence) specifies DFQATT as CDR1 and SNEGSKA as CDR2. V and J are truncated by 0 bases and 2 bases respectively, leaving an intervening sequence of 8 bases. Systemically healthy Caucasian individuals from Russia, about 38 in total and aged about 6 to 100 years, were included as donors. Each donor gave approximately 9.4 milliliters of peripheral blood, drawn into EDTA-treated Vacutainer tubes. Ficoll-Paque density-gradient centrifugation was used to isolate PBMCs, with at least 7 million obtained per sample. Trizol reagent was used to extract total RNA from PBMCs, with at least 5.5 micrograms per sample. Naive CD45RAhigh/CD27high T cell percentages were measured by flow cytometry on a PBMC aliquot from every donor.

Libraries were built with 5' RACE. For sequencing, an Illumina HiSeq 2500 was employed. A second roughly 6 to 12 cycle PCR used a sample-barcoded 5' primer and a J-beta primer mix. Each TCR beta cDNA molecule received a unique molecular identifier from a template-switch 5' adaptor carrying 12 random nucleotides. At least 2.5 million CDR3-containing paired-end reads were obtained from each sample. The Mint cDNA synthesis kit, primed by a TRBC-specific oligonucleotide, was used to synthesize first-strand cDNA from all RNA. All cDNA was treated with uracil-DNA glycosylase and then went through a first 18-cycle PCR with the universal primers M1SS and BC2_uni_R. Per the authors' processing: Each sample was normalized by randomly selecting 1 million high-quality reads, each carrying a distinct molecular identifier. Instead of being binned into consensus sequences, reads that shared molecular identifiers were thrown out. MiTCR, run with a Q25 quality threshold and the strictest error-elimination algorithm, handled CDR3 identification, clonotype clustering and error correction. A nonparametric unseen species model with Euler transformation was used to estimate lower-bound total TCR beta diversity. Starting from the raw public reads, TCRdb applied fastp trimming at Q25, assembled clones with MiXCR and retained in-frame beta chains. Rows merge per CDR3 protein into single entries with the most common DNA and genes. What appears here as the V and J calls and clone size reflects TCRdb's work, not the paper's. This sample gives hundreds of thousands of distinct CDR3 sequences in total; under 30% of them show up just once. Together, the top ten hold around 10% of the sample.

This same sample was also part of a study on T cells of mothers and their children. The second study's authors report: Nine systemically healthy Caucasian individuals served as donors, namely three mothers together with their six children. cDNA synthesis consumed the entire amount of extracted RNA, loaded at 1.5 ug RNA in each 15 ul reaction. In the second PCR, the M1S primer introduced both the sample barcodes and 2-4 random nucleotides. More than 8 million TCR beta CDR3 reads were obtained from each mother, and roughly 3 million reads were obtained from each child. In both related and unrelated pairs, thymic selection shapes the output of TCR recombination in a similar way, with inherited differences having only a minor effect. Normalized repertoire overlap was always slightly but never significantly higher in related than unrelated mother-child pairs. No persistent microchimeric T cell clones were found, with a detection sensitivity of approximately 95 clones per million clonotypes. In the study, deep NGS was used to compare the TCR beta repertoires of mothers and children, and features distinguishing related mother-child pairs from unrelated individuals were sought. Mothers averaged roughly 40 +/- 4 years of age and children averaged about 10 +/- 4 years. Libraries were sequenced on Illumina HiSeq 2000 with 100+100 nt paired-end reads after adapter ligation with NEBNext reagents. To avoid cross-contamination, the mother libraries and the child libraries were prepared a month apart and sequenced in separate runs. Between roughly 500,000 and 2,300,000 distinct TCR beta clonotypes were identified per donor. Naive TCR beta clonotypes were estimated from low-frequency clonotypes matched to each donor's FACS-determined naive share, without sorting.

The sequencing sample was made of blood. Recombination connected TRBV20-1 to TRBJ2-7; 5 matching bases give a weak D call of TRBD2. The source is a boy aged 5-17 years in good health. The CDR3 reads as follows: CSARDSGAYEQYF. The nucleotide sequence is TGCAGTGCTAGAGACAGCGGAGCCTACGAGCAGTACTTC.